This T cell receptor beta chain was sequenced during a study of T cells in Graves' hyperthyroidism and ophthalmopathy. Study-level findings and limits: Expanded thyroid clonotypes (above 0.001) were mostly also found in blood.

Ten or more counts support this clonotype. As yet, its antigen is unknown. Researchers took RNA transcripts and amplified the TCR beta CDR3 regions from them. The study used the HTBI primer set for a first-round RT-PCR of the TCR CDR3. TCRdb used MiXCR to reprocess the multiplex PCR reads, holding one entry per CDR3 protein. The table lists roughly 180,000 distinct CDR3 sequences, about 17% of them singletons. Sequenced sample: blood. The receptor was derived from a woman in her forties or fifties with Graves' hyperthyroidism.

For the CDR3, the DNA is TGTGCCAGCAGCTTAGTTAGCGGGGGGTTCTACAATGAGCAGTTCTTC. Translation gives CASSLVSGGFYNEQFF. V is TRBV11-2 and J is TRBJ2-1; 10 bases are a match to TRBD2. The V segment lost 1 base and the J segment 3 bases; nucleotides outside the gene matches: 3. The CDR3 has 16 residues. Looked up from germline, CDR1 is SGHAT and CDR2 is FQNNGV.